The clone carrying this T cell receptor (beta chain) was seen only once. This CDR3 spans 13 amino acids. Germline V CDR1 and CDR2: KGHSH, LQKENI. V shed 3 bases and J 6 bases; nucleotides not matched to a gene: 2. Clones were sequenced by immunoSEQ multiplex PCR, and TCRdb holds only the in-frame ones, with some missing. The sample records about 130,000 clones, approximately 92% being singletons. The source of the sample is a study of cytomegalovirus exposure and HLA in healthy donors. Among the 120 or so subjects of the validation cohort, separate from the roughly 670-subject first cohort, were the donors.

Sequenced sample: PBMCs. This chain connects TRBV18 to TRBJ2-1, with TRBD1 identical over 7 bases. This sequence was found in a woman younger than 30 in good health and CMV-seronegative. CDR3 in amino acids: CASSPGQINEQFF. The DNA of the CDR3 is TGTGCCAGCTCACCGGGACAGATCAATGAGCAGTTCTTC.